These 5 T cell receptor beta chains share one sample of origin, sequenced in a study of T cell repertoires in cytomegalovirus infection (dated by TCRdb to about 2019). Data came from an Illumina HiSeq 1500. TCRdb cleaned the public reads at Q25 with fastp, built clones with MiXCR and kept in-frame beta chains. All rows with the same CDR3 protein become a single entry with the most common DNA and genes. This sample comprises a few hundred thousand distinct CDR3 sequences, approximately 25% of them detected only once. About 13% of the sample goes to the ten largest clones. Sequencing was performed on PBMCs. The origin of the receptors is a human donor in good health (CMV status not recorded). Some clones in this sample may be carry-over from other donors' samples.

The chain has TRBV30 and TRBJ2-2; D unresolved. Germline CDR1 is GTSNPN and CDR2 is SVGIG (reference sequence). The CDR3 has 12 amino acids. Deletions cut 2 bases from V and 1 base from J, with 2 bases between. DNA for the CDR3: TGTGCCTGGAGTCAGAACACCGGGGAGCTGTTTTTT. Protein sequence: CAWSQNTGELFF.

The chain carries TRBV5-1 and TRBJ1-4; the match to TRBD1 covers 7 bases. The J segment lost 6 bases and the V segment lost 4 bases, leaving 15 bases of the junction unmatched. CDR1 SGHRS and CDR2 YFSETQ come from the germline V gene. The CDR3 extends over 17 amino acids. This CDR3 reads CASSPGGGGVIDEKLFF. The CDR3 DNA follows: TGCGCCAGCAGCCCTGGTGGAGGGGGCGTTATTGATGAAAAACTGTTTTTT.

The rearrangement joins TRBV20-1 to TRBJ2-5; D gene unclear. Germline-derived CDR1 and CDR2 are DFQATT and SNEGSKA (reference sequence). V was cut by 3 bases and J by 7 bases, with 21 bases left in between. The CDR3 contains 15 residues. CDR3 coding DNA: TGCAGTGCTAGTCGCCTGGCGGACCAGTATTCGACCCAGTACTTC. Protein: CSASRLADQYSTQYF.

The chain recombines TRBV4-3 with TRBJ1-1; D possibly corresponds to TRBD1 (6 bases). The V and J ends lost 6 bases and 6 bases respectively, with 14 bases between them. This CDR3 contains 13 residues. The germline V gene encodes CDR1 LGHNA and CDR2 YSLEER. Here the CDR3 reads CASRNRGAAEAFF. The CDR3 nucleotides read TGCGCCAGCAGAAACCGGGGGGCGGCTGAAGCTTTCTTT.

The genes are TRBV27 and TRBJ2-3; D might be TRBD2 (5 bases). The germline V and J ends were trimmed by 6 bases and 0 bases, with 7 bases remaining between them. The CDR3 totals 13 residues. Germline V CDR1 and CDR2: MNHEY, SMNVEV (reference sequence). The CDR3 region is CASRRRSTDTQYF. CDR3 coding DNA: TGTGCCAGCAGAAGGAGGAGCACAGATACGCAGTATTTT.